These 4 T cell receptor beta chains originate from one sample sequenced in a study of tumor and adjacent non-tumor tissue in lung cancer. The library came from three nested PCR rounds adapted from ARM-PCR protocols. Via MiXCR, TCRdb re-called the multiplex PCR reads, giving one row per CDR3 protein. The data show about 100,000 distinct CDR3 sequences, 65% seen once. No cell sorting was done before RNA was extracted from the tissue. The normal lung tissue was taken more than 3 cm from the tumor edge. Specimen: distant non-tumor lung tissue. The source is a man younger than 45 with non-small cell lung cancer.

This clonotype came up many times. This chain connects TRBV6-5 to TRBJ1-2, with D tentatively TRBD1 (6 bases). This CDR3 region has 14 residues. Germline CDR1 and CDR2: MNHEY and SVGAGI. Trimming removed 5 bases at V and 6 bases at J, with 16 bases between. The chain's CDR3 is CASSHRTAKDGYTF. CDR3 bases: TGTGCCAGCAGTCACCGGACAGCAAAAGATGGCTACACCTTC.

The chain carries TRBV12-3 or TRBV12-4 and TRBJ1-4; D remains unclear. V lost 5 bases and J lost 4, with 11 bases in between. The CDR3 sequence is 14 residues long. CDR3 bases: TGTGCCAGCAGTCGGACGGTTGGTAATGAAAAACTGTTTTTT. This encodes CASSRTVGNEKLFF.

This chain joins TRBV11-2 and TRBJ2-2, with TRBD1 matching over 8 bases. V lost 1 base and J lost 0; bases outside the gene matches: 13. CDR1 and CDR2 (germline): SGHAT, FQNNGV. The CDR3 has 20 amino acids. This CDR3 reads CASSLGARSSRGPNTGELFF. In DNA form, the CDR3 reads TGTGCCAGCAGCTTAGGGGCCCGCTCATCCAGGGGGCCGAACACCGGGGAGCTGTTTTTT.

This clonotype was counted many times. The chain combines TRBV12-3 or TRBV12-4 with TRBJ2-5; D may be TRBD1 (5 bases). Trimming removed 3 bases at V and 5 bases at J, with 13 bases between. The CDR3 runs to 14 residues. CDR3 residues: CASSLGQELETQYF. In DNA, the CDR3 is TGTGCCAGCAGTTTGGGGCAGGAATTGGAGACCCAGTACTTC.